Listed here are 8 T cell receptor beta chains from one sample, sequenced in a study of blood T cell repertoires in COVID-19 (dated by TCRdb to about 2020). The receptor library was made with the immunoSEQ multiplex PCR assay. Sourced from immuneACCESS, this table was stored by TCRdb with only in-frame sequences that have V and J called. A share of the clones is absent; for the studies checked, an unresolved V gene accounts for under half, and the remainder has no known explanation. The sample table holds approximately 120,000 clones, of which 75% to 85% were seen once. 3.5% to 4% of the sample is held by the ten biggest clonotypes. The sequencing input was peripheral blood. The receptors here all came from a woman in her 50s with acute or convalescent COVID-19.

This clone was seen a handful of times. The chain recombines TRBV29-1 with TRBJ2-7; 7 nucleotides align to TRBD1. Germline values: CDR1 SQVTM, CDR2 ANQGSEA. There are 11 residues in the CDR3. V shed 7 bases and J 2 bases; nucleotides not matched to a gene: 2. CDR3 region: CSAGQPYEQYF. The CDR3 DNA reads as TGCAGCGCGGGACAGCCCTACGAGCAGTACTTC.

The CDR3 nucleotides read TGTGCCAGCAGTGAAGTGGGAGGAAATGGCTACACCTTC. It is translated as CASSEVGGNGYTF. The J gene is TRBJ1-2, the V gene TRBV25-1, with D uncertain. Trimming removed 2 bases from V and 6 bases from J, with 10 bases in between. The CDR3 is 13 residues long. Looked up from germline, CDR1 is MGHDK and CDR2 is SYGVNS.

V gene TRBV4-2 combines with J gene TRBJ1-4; no definite D call. This CDR3 is built from 17 residues. CDR1 is LGHNA, CDR2 YNFKEQ, per germline. V lost 8 bases, J lost 0 bases, and 19 bases lay in between. CDR3 loop: CASARRADLTTNEKLFF. The CDR3 coding sequence is TGTGCCAGCGCACGGAGGGCAGATCTCACAACTAATGAAAAACTGTTTTTT.

The J gene is TRBJ2-2, the V gene TRBV5-1; 9 bases align to TRBD2. V gave up 1 base and J gave up 5 bases; unmatched junction bases: 9. This CDR3 region has 17 residues. Germline CDR1 SGHRS, CDR2 YFSETQ. The CDR3 bases are TGCGCCAGCAGCTTGCACCGCGGGAGGGCCGGGACCGGGGAGCTGTTTTTT. Residues: CASSLHRGRAGTGELFF.

This rearrangement joins TRBV28 to TRBJ1-2, with 7 bases fitting TRBD1. From germline, CDR1 is MDHEN and CDR2 SYDVKM. The trim removed 5 bases at V and 0 bases at J, leaving 6 bases unmatched. This CDR3 has 15 residues. The CDR3 DNA reads TGTGCCAGCAGTCGTCAGGGGGGTGCTAACTATGGCTACACCTTC. It is translated as CASSRQGGANYGYTF.

This sequence joins TRBV18 and TRBJ2-2, with 10 bases fitting TRBD2. The length of the CDR3 is 18 residues. CDR1 is KGHSH and CDR2 is LQKENI in the germline V gene. V lost 3 bases to trimming and J lost 6 bases; unmatched junction nucleotides: 13. CDR3: CASSPNRLAGNPPGELFF. The CDR3 region has the DNA TGTGCCAGCTCACCGAACCGACTAGCGGGTAACCCTCCCGGGGAGCTGTTTTTT.

The chain links TRBV19 to TRBJ1-2, with a weak D call TRBD1 (5 bases). Between the trimmed V and J ends, which lost 9 bases and 1 base, there was a span of 15 bases. CDR1 is LNHDA and CDR2 is SQIVND in the germline V gene (reference sequence). The CDR3 spans 14 residues. The CDR3 reads CASKGSGVNYGYTF. DNA of the CDR3: TGTGCCAGCAAGGGGTCGGGGGTTAACTATGGCTACACCTTC.

This rearrangement joins TRBV6-4 to TRBJ2-7; D gene unclear. Trimming left V 4 bases short and J 2 bases short, with 12 bases between. The CDR3 has 14 residues. Per germline, CDR1 MRHNA and CDR2 SNTAGT. The CDR3 region is CASSVARQAYEQYF. The CDR3 DNA is TGTGCCAGCAGTGTCGCCCGGCAGGCCTACGAGCAGTACTTC.